The 23 T cell receptor beta chains presented below share a single source sample, sequenced in a study of shared clonotypes between healthy human individuals. Sequenced by immunoSEQ multiplex PCR; TCRdb stores in-frame clones only, minus some. The profile shows under 2,000,000 clones, approximately 94% of them singletons. Terminally differentiated effector memory CD45RA+ cells were left out of the naive CD8 fraction, which was CD45RO-negative and positively selected for CCR7. The sample consisted of naive CD8+ T cells sorted from blood. The receptors originated from a man younger than 30 in good health.

In regard to this clone: The same CDR3 is also encoded by other DNA sequences in this sample. The chain uses TRBV19 and TRBJ2-7; 11 bases map to TRBD2. The germline gives CDR1 LNHDA, CDR2 SQIVND (reference sequence). CDR3 length: 14 residues. The V and J ends lost 5 bases and 3 bases, in that order; junction bases with no gene match: 3. This chain's CDR3 is CASSATSGVYEQYF. CDR3 DNA: TGTGCCAGTAGTGCGACTAGCGGGGTCTACGAGCAGTACTTC.

The chain carries TRBV27 and TRBJ1-4, with D perhaps matching TRBD1 (5 bases). The germline CDR1 and CDR2 sequences are MNHEY and SMNVEV (reference sequence). This CDR3 is 14 amino acids long. Trimming stripped 5 bases from V and 3 bases from J, with 10 bases between. The CDR3 sequence is CASSITGSNEKLFF. DNA of the CDR3: TGTGCCAGCAGTATAACAGGTTCTAATGAAAAACTGTTTTTT.

The gene calls are TRBV19 and TRBJ1-1; maybe TRBD1 (5 bases). Per the germline V gene, CDR1 is LNHDA and CDR2 is SQIVND (reference sequence). This CDR3 has 17 residues. V lost 0 bases to trimming and J lost 0 bases, with 14 bases between them. CDR3 protein: CASSIDQGSEMNTEAFF. CDR3 bases: TGTGCCAGTAGTATAGATCAGGGCAGCGAAATGAACACTGAAGCTTTCTTT.

This chain uses TRBV5-6 with TRBJ2-5; no clear D. The CDR3 contains 14 residues. Looked up from germline, CDR1 is SGHDT and CDR2 is YYEEEE. Trimming took 1 base from V and 5 from J, leaving 12 bases between them. The DNA for the CDR3 is TGTGCCAGCAGCTTGTCCAGTCCGTCGGAGACCCAGTACTTC. Its protein is CASSLSSPSETQYF.

The chain is built from TRBV10-2 and TRBJ1-6, with 10 bases identical to TRBD1. The CDR3 covers 17 residues. J lost 11 bases, V lost 6 bases, and 16 bases had no gene match. Germline-derived CDR1 and CDR2 are WSHSY and SAAADI. CDR3 nucleotides: TGCGCCAGCAGGGGCCCCATGGACAGGGGGTTTTCGGCACCCCTCCACTTT. It encodes CASRGPMDRGFSAPLHF.

The rearrangement links TRBV4-1 to TRBJ2-5, with D maybe TRBD1 (7 bases). CDR1 MGHRA and CDR2 YSYEKL come from the germline V gene. With 4 bases removed from V and 10 bases from J, the gap between germline ends came to 16 bases. CDR3 length: 13 amino acids. CDR3 coding DNA: TGCGCCAGCAGCCCTGGGGGCAGGGGGGACCAGTACTTC. It codes for CASSPGGRGDQYF.

The gene calls are TRBV5-8 and TRBJ1-2; D unclear. Germline-derived CDR1 and CDR2 are SGHTS and YDEGEE. The ends were cut back, 4 bases at V and 8 bases at J, with 18 bases in the middle. The CDR3 is 14 residues long. CDR3 in DNA: TGTGCCAGCAGCGCGACCCCTTGGTCGGCGGGCTACACCTTC. Amino acids: CASSATPWSAGYTF.

The chain combines TRBV4-1 with TRBJ1-4, with D unresolved. CDR1 is MGHRA and CDR2 is YSYEKL in the germline V gene. The V and J ends lost 0 bases and 7 bases respectively, with 12 bases between them. This CDR3 comprises 15 residues. CDR3 DNA: TGCGCCAGCAGCCAAGAACCCTCACCGGGTGAAAAACTGTTTTTT. Translating gives CASSQEPSPGEKLFF.

The chain recombines TRBV27 with TRBJ2-7, with 9 bases fitting TRBD1. This CDR3 has 14 amino acids. Germline V lookup: CDR1 MNHEY, CDR2 SMNVEV (reference sequence). V trimming: 6 bases; J trimming: 3 bases; junction bases outside the gene matches: 6. As DNA, the CDR3 is TGTGCCAGCAGCAACGCGGGACAGGGCTACGAGCAGTACTTC. It is translated as CASSNAGQGYEQYF.

Regarding this clone: In the same sample, other DNA sequences code for this CDR3. The chain has TRBV11-2 and TRBJ2-7; 9 bases map to TRBD1. This CDR3 region has 16 residues. The germline V gene encodes CDR1 SGHAT and CDR2 FQNNGV. Trimming at V came to 4 bases and at J to 1 base, leaving 8 bases not matched to a gene. CDR3 loop: CASSSDSGTGSYEQYF. CDR3 in DNA: TGTGCCAGCAGCTCCGATTCCGGGACAGGGTCCTACGAGCAGTACTTC.

This clone showed up just once. The J gene is TRBJ2-1, the V gene TRBV5-1; D is possibly TRBD2 (5 bases). Germline V CDR1 and CDR2: SGHRS, YFSETQ. The length of the CDR3 is 12 residues. V lost 7 bases and J 1 base, leaving 6 bases between the germline ends. This chain's CDR3 is CASEGSYNEQFF. The DNA for the CDR3 is TGCGCCAGCGAGGGATCCTACAATGAGCAGTTCTTC.

The V gene is TRBV2, the J gene TRBJ1-4, with a possible D match to TRBD1 (6 bases). Germline loops: CDR1 SNHLY, CDR2 FYNNEI. The CDR3 spans 17 residues. Trimming left V 5 bases short and J 8 bases short, with 24 bases between. The CDR3 bases are TGTGCCAGCAGTCCCGACTTCTTGACAGGCGCTCGCGAAAAACTGTTTTTT. Amino acids: CASSPDFLTGAREKLFF.

The rearrangement joins TRBV4-1 to TRBJ2-5; D not certain. The CDR3 contains 13 residues. Germline V gene data show CDR1 as MGHRA and CDR2 as YSYEKL. V was clipped by 4 bases and J by 4 bases, with 10 bases between them. CDR3 sequence: CASSLVGGETQYF. CDR3 nucleotide sequence: TGCGCCAGCAGCCTGGTGGGCGGAGAGACCCAGTACTTC.

Remarks on this clone: Other DNA sequences from this sample encode an identical CDR3 as well. The chain links TRBV5-4 to TRBJ1-2; 7 nucleotides match TRBD1. The CDR3 runs 13 residues. Trimming at V came to 4 bases and at J to 6 bases, leaving 6 bases not matched to a gene. Germline V gives CDR1 SGHNT, CDR2 YYREEE (reference sequence). The CDR3 region has the DNA TGTGCCAGCAGCCTATTTACAGGGGATGGCTACACCTTC. The encoded protein is CASSLFTGDGYTF.

The genes are TRBV30 and TRBJ1-1; no reliable D call. Germline V gives CDR1 GTSNPN, CDR2 SVGIG (reference sequence). Deletions cut 4 bases from V and 1 base from J, with 10 bases between. This CDR3 spans 13 amino acids. As DNA, the CDR3 is TGTGCCTGGATTCAGGCAGAGAACACTGAAGCTTTCTTT. Its translation: CAWIQAENTEAFF.

A single count supports this clone. The rearrangement links TRBV5-6 to TRBJ1-2, with D perhaps TRBD1 (6 bases). This CDR3 has 15 residues. The V gene lost 3 bases and the J gene lost 4 bases, with 16 bases spanning the gap. The V gene's germline CDR1 is SGHDT and CDR2 YYEEEE. In DNA, the CDR3 is TGTGCCAGCAGCTGGGGGCCAGGGGACACCTATGGCTACACCTTC. Protein product: CASSWGPGDTYGYTF.

CDR3 coding DNA: TGTGCCAGCAGCTTAGCAATCAATGAGCAGTTCTTC. It yields the protein CASSLAINEQFF. This chain links TRBV7-2 with TRBJ2-1; D unresolved. V was pared by 0 bases and J by 6 bases, with 3 bases between. The CDR3 runs 12 residues. Germline lookup yields CDR1 SGHTA and CDR2 FQGNSA.

CDR3 region: CASSPRQASYNSPLHF. The DNA of the CDR3 is TGTGCCAGCAGTCCGCGACAGGCCTCCTATAATTCACCCCTCCACTTT. The chain recombines TRBV27 with TRBJ1-6; D might be TRBD1 (6 bases). CDR3 length equals 16 residues. Trimming left V 5 bases short and J 0 bases short, with 11 bases between. In germline, CDR1 is MNHEY, CDR2 SMNVEV (reference sequence).

This chain uses TRBV19 with TRBJ2-1; TRBD1 matches at 12 bases. J lost 7 bases, V lost 6 bases, and 7 bases had no gene match. CDR1 and CDR2 from the germline V gene are LNHDA and SQIVND (reference sequence). The CDR3 covers 15 residues. CDR3 bases: TGTGCCAGTAGCATGGGACAGGGGGCGCGGAATGAGCAGTTCTTC. Protein sequence: CASSMGQGARNEQFF.

The chain employs TRBV6-1 and TRBJ2-3, with 8 positions matching TRBD1. V shed 5 bases and J 5 bases; nucleotides not matched to a gene: 6. The germline V gene encodes CDR1 MNHNS and CDR2 SASEGT. There are 14 residues in the CDR3. The CDR3 DNA follows: TGTGCCAGCAGTTTAGCCGGGACAGGAGATACGCAGTATTTT. Encoded protein: CASSLAGTGDTQYF.

The chain links TRBV29-1 to TRBJ1-2; 7 bases line up with TRBD1. Germline CDR1 is SQVTM and CDR2 is ANQGSEA. CDR3 length equals 14 residues. The trim removed 2 bases at V and 8 bases at J, leaving 11 bases unmatched. CDR3 amino acids: CSVEMLGGGYGYTF. The DNA of the CDR3 is TGCAGCGTTGAAATGTTAGGGGGCGGTTACGGCTACACCTTC.

The J gene is TRBJ2-1, the V gene TRBV6-4; no clear D gene. The germline V gene has CDR1 MRHNA and CDR2 SNTAGT. There are 14 residues in the CDR3. Between the trimmed V and J ends, which lost 3 bases and 1 base, there was a span of 7 bases. For the CDR3, the DNA is TGTGCCAGCAGTGATAGGGTTTCCTACAATGAGCAGTTCTTC. It yields the protein CASSDRVSYNEQFF.

This chain uses TRBV19 with TRBJ2-5, with 11 bases fitting TRBD2. The CDR3 is made up of 17 amino acids. Germline trimming cut 0 bases from V and 1 base from J; bases unmatched to any gene: 4. CDR1 and CDR2 from the germline V gene are LNHDA and SQIVND (reference sequence). CDR3 sequence: CASSIDLTSGVQETQYF. The CDR3 coding sequence is TGTGCCAGTAGTATAGATTTGACTAGCGGGGTCCAAGAGACCCAGTACTTC.